These 7 T cell receptor beta chains share one sample of origin, sequenced in a study of cytomegalovirus exposure and HLA in healthy donors. PCR used 60 Vbeta primers and 13 Jbeta primers. Data came from immunoSEQ multiplex PCR; TCRdb stores just in-frame clones and leaves some out. The sample has approximately 200,000 clones, more than 65% seen once. Sample: PBMCs. Receptors originate from a girl aged 5-17 years in good health and CMV-seropositive.

The rearrangement joins TRBV7-7 to TRBJ2-2, with D unclear. Germline loops: CDR1 SSHAT, CDR2 FNYEAQ (reference sequence). V was shortened by 3 bases and J by 4 bases, with 6 bases between the two germline ends. This CDR3 region has 13 residues. The CDR3 region is CASSFGVTGELFF. CDR3 DNA: TGTGCCAGCAGCTTTGGAGTCACCGGGGAGCTGTTTTTT.

The genes are TRBV19 and TRBJ1-4, with D hard to call. Germline V lookup: CDR1 LNHDA, CDR2 SQIVND (reference sequence). Trimming stripped 6 bases from V and 2 bases from J, with 10 bases between. The CDR3 spans 14 residues. The CDR3 sequence: CASRERSTNEKLFF. CDR3 bases: TGTGCCAGTAGAGAAAGGAGCACTAATGAAAAACTGTTTTTT.

The chain joins TRBV6-1 to TRBJ1-6; 9 bases fit TRBD1. CDR3 length: 14 residues. With 6 bases clipped from V and 7 bases from J, the junction kept 4 bases outside the gene matches. Per germline, CDR1 MNHNS and CDR2 SASEGT. The CDR3: CASSRTGENSPLHF. The CDR3 nucleotides read TGTGCCAGCAGCAGGACAGGGGAGAATTCACCCCTCCACTTT.

The chain combines TRBV29-1 with TRBJ1-2; weak D call: TRBD1 (6 bases). The CDR3 is 12 residues long. Looked up from germline, CDR1 is SQVTM and CDR2 is ANQGSEA. This chain's CDR3 is CSFSGDIIESTF. In DNA form, the CDR3 reads TGCAGTTTTTCAGGGGACATCATTGAAAGCACCTTC.

V is TRBV5-6 and J is TRBJ2-2, with 9 bases fitting TRBD2. V shed 0 bases and J 1 base; nucleotides not matched to a gene: 7. The germline V gene encodes CDR1 SGHDT and CDR2 YYEEEE. CDR3 length equals 18 residues. The CDR3 DNA reads as TGTGCCAGCAGCTTGGTTGGTAGCGGGGGACTGAACACCGGGGAGCTGTTTTTT. This sequence encodes CASSLVGSGGLNTGELFF.

V gene TRBV12-5 combines with J gene TRBJ1-4; no firm D call. Germline assignment: CDR1 LGHNT and CDR2 FRNRAP. This CDR3 spans 14 amino acids. V lost 3 bases and J 8 bases, leaving 13 bases between the germline ends. For the CDR3, the DNA is TGTGCTAGTGGTTTCTCGGGGTTGGGGGAAAAACTGTTTTTT. It yields the protein CASGFSGLGEKLFF.

This clone was recorded only once. The CDR3 region is CASSFIRTGLETQYF. CDR3 coding DNA: TGTGCCAGCAGCTTTATTCGGACAGGTCTAGAGACCCAGTACTTC. The J gene is TRBJ2-5, the V gene TRBV7-8, with 7 bases fitting TRBD1. In germline, CDR1 is SGHVS, CDR2 FQNEAQ. The CDR3 is 15 residues long. The junction had 8 bases not matched to a gene; V was cut back by 3 bases and J by 4 bases.